The sequence of this TCR beta chain was determined in a study of Ad26.COV2.S vaccination and SARS-CoV-2 variants. Treatment here: 15 to 20 received Ad26.COV2.S at low or high dose, single or two shots; about 5 received placebo; per-sample allocation not given. At day 63 after the first vaccine or placebo injection, samples were drawn. Deletions cut 0 bases from V and 3 bases from J, with 12 bases between. The CDR3 has 16 residues. CDR1 and CDR2 from the germline V gene are MNHNY and SVGAGI (reference sequence). Clones were sequenced by immunoSEQ multiplex PCR, and TCRdb holds only the in-frame ones, with some missing. This table holds roughly 500,000 clones, around 85% found once.

The chain combines TRBV6-6 with TRBJ1-5; the D gene is possibly TRBD1 (6 bases). The TCR originated in a person between 18 and 59 years old who received the Ad26.COV2.S COVID-19 vaccine or a placebo. The sequencing here drew on peripheral blood, taken in a trial of Ad26.COV2.S vaccine versus placebo. CDR3 bases: TGTGCCAGCAGTTACTCGGGGGGGGCAGACAATCAGCCCCAGCATTTT. It encodes CASSYSGGADNQPQHF.